The clone carrying this TCR beta chain was seen a few times. TCRdb redid the calling of the RT-PCR reads with MiXCR, one entry per CDR3 protein. The repertoire consists of some 150,000 distinct CDR3 sequences, with approximately 12% occurring once and the leading ten covering about 29%. These data are taken from a study of response to subunit inactivated influenza vaccine. The same data also contributed to another study, on T cells expressing NK-cell markers. According to that study: Scientists made TCR beta cDNA using 5'RACE template switching with UMIs.

The sample was CD8+ T cells sorted from PBMCs, taken about 11 days after vaccination. This clonotype was obtained from a man aged 45 to 65 who received an inactivated influenza vaccine.

CDR3 protein: CASSLAGANTQYF. The CDR3 DNA is TGTGCCAGCAGTTTAGCGGGGGCTAATACGCAGTATTTT. The chain uses TRBV27 and TRBJ2-3; tentatively, D is TRBD2 (7 bases). The CDR3 runs to 13 residues. Deletions cut 2 bases from V and 7 bases from J, with 10 bases between. Germline values: CDR1 MNHEY, CDR2 SMNVEV (reference sequence).